This TCR beta chain stems from a study of post-analysis software for immune sequencing data. Study information: The courses of disease that were included comprised relapsing-remitting, secondary progressive and progressive-relapsing multiple sclerosis.

Incorporated into the TCR beta cDNA libraries were unique molecular identifiers, which served to reduce PCR and sequencing biases. Roughly 450,000 cDNA molecules came from around 1 to 9.1 million T cells. TCRdb ran MiXCR on the PCR reads and lists one entry per CDR3 protein. This table holds about 200,000 distinct CDR3 sequences, 29% found once. General study results and limits: F measure showed strong co-clustering of same-batch samples. Several TRBV segments (TRBV5-6, TRBV5-1 and TRBV20-1 among them) occurred more frequently in patients than in controls. Significantly lower normalized Chao1 diversity was seen in multiple sclerosis patients than in controls.

Trimming pared 0 bases from V and 4 bases from J, leaving 10 bases between. Germline V lookup: CDR1 SGHKS, CDR2 YYEKEE (reference sequence). This CDR3 is built from 14 residues. The sample holds a few counts of this clonotype. Its antigen is still unknown. This clonotype originated in a girl aged 2 to 17 with multiple sclerosis. The V gene is TRBV5-5, the J gene TRBJ1-1; tentatively, D is TRBD1 (6 bases). Sequencing was carried out using blood. The CDR3 DNA is TGTGCCAGCAGCTTGGGGGGGGCTAGCACTGAAGCTTTCTTT. It codes for CASSLGGASTEAFF.